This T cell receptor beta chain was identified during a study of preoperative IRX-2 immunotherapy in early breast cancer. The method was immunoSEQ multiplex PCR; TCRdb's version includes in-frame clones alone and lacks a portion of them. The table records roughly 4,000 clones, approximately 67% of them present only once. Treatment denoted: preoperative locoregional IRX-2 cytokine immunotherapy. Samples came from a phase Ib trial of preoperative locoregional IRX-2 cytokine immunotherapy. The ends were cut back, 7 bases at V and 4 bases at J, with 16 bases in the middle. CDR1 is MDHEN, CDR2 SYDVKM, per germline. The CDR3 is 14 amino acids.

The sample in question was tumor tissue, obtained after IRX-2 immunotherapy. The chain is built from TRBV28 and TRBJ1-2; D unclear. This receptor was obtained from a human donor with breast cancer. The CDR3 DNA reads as TGTGCCAGCACTTCTGTATCGGCCTCCTATGGCTACACCTTC. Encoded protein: CASTSVSASYGYTF.